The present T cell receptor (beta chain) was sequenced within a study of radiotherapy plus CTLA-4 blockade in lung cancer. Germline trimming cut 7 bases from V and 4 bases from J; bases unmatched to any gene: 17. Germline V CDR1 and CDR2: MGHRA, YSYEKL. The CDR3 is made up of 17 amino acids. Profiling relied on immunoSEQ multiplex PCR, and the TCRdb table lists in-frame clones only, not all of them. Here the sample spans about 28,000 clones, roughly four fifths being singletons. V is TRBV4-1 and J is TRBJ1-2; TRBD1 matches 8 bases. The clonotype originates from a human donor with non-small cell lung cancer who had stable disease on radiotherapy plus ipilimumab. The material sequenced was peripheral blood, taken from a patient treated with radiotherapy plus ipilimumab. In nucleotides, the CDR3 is TGCGCCAGCACCCAGGGGGCCCTAAGCCGCCGTGTCTATGGCTACACCTTC. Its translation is CASTQGALSRRVYGYTF.